The following is a T cell receptor (beta chain) sequence with its context. The antigen is unknown. This record comes from a study of T cells after yellow fever vaccination. Study-wide points: Subsequent to the booster, the majority of primary-vaccination clones reappeared (roughly 96% CD4, 85% to 90% CD8). Relatively few clonotypes were ones that appeared in both CD4 and CD8 compartments.

The germline V gene has CDR1 DFQATT and CDR2 SNEGSKA (reference sequence). CDR3 length equals 17 residues. V shed 1 base, J shed 2 bases, and the junction held 10 bases outside the gene matches. Production of TCR cDNA was by 5'RACE template switching, which also added a universal primer site and UMIs. TCRdb called the 5' RACE reads again in MiXCR, with one record for every CDR3 protein. The sample consists of hundreds of thousands of distinct CDR3 sequences, 9% to 15% of them appearing once. The chain joins TRBV20-1 to TRBJ2-7; 11 positions match TRBD2. The receptor's source is a man under 40 who received the YFV17D yellow fever vaccine. The source was PBMCs, collected on the day of the yellow fever booster vaccination. The CDR3 here is CSARVGSGRAGTYEQYF. Written as DNA, the CDR3 is TGCAGTGCTAGAGTGGGTAGCGGGAGGGCCGGTACCTACGAGCAGTACTTC.